Presented here are 17 T cell receptor beta chains from one specimen sequenced in a study of beta chain features in type 1 diabetes. TCRB transcripts that were expressed got sequenced, as all of the isolated RNA had been reverse transcribed. The table came from immunoSEQ multiplex PCR; TCRdb's copy has only in-frame clones and leaves some out. The sample consists of under 800,000 clones, about a sixth of them appearing once. The sample taken for sequencing was naive CD4+ T cells from blood. The receptors here all came from a man between 18 and 29 years old in good health.

The rearrangement links TRBV7-6 to TRBJ1-1; D remains unclear. The CDR3 covers 14 residues. The V and J ends lost 5 bases and 4 bases respectively, with 14 bases between them. The germline CDR1 and CDR2 sequences are SGHVS and FNYEAQ. CDR3 DNA sequence: TGTGCCAGCAGCCCGGCGAGGTTGGGCACTGAAGCTTTCTTT. Translated: CASSPARLGTEAFF.

The chain employs TRBV19 and TRBJ2-3, with TRBD2 identical over 14 bases. The germline V gene encodes CDR1 LNHDA and CDR2 SQIVND (reference sequence). The CDR3 contains 16 residues. Trimming removed 5 bases from V and 7 bases from J; junction bases left unmatched: 8. The CDR3 is CASSPGLAGVRHTQYF. CDR3 bases: TGTGCCAGTAGTCCGGGACTAGCGGGAGTTCGACATACGCAGTATTTT.

This clone occurred a few times. Within the sample, other DNA sequences also encode this same CDR3. The genes are TRBV7-6 and TRBJ2-7, with D possibly TRBD1 on 6 matching bases. This CDR3 is built from 14 residues. CDR1 and CDR2 from the germline V gene are SGHVS and FNYEAQ. V lost 1 base to trimming and J lost 2 bases, with 9 bases between them. This CDR3 reads CASSLETGPYEQYF. DNA of the CDR3: TGTGCCAGCAGCTTAGAGACAGGCCCCTACGAGCAGTACTTC.

This clone has more than one count but fewer than ten. The chain combines TRBV4-3 with TRBJ1-5; maybe TRBD1 (6 bases). The CDR3 contains 14 residues. Germline CDR1 LGHNA, CDR2 YSLEER. V lost 1 base, J lost 7 bases, and 11 bases lay in between. The CDR3 nucleotides read TGCGCCAGCAGCCAAGCCGGGGGCGGCCAGCCCCAGCATTTT. Translating it yields CASSQAGGGQPQHF.

There are a few counts of this clone. The rearrangement uses TRBV7-8 and TRBJ2-7; no definite D call. V dropped 1 base and J dropped 1 base, with 8 bases sitting between them. The CDR3 runs to 14 residues. From germline, CDR1 is SGHVS and CDR2 FQNEAQ. The CDR3 loop reads CASSLGPASYEQYF. The CDR3 DNA reads as TGTGCCAGCAGCTTAGGGCCGGCGTCCTACGAGCAGTACTTC.

This clone was detected only a few times. The V gene is TRBV7-3, the J gene TRBJ2-3; perhaps TRBD2 as D (6 bases). Germline CDR1 SGHTA, CDR2 FQGTGA. Deletions cut 4 bases from V and 1 base from J, with 15 bases between. The CDR3 is 16 residues long. CDR3 sequence (DNA): TGTGCCAGCAGCTCGGGAGCGGAGGGACGCACAGATACGCAGTATTTT. Translation: CASSSGAEGRTDTQYF.

The V and J genes are TRBV6-1 and TRBJ2-1; no clear D gene. This CDR3 is 13 amino acids long. Germline CDR1 MNHNS, CDR2 SASEGT. V was trimmed by 6 bases and J by 0 bases, leaving 6 bases between them. The CDR3 here is CASRSSSYNEQFF. CDR3 in DNA: TGTGCCAGCAGGTCAAGCTCCTACAATGAGCAGTTCTTC.

This chain links TRBV11-3 with TRBJ1-2; 7 positions match TRBD1. The CDR3 sequence is 13 residues long. CDR1 is SGHNT and CDR2 is YENEEA in the germline V gene. The junction had 2 bases not matched to a gene; V was cut back by 5 bases and J by 2 bases. CDR3 DNA sequence: TGTGCCAGCAGCCAGGACAGGAACTATGGCTACACCTTC. Protein: CASSQDRNYGYTF.

The rearrangement links TRBV28 to TRBJ2-1; 10 bases agree with TRBD1. The CDR3 spans 17 residues. V lost 3 bases and J lost 1; bases outside the gene matches: 6. The germline gives CDR1 MDHEN, CDR2 SYDVKM. The CDR3 bases are TGTGCCAGCAGTTTCATCGGGACAGGGGCTTCCTACAATGAGCAGTTCTTC. Amino acids: CASSFIGTGASYNEQFF. Using reference TRBV28 and TRBJ2-1 for the parts outside the CDR3, the full variable domain is DVKVTQSSRYLVKRTGEKVFLECVQDMDHENMFWYRQDPGLGLRLIYFSYDVKMKEKGDIPEGYSVSREKKERFSLILESASTNQTSMYLCASSFIGTGASYNEQFFGPGTRLTVL.

This clone was picked up a small number of times. The chain joins TRBV7-3 to TRBJ1-1; 12 nucleotides line up with TRBD1. Germline V gene sequence: CDR1 SGHTA, CDR2 FQGTGA. Germline trimming cut 4 bases from V and 1 base from J; bases unmatched to any gene: 7. This CDR3 contains 17 residues. The CDR3 spells CASSSPGTGGANTEAFF. In nucleotides, the CDR3 is TGTGCCAGCAGCTCCCCCGGGACAGGGGGCGCGAACACTGAAGCTTTCTTT.

V and J are TRBV18 and TRBJ2-6, with D unclear. This CDR3 has 15 residues. Trimming removed 2 bases from V and 0 bases from J, with 5 bases in between. Germline CDR1 reads KGHSH; CDR2 reads LQKENI. The CDR3 nucleotides read TGTGCCAGCTCACCAGATCACTCTGGGGCCAACGTCCTGACTTTC. Translation gives CASSPDHSGANVLTF.

The V call is TRBV4-2, the J call TRBJ2-3, with TRBD2 matching over 10 bases. Trimming cost V 5 bases and J 4 bases; bases outside gene matches: 9. Per germline, CDR1 LGHNA and CDR2 YNFKEQ. The CDR3 length is 16 residues. CDR3 sequence (DNA): TGTGCCAGCAGCACTCGACTAGCGGGTAGTTCAGATACGCAGTATTTT. Its translation is CASSTRLAGSSDTQYF.

In its sample, this clone was seen a few times. The rearrangement joins TRBV7-9 to TRBJ2-5, with 9 positions matching TRBD1. Germline trimming cut 5 bases from V and 6 bases from J; bases unmatched to any gene: 7. This CDR3 region has 14 residues. CDR1 SEHNR and CDR2 FQNEAQ come from the germline V gene (reference sequence). CDR3 sequence: CASSPTGGVQTQYF. The CDR3, as DNA: TGTGCCAGCAGCCCGACAGGGGGAGTGCAGACCCAGTACTTC.

This clone was found a few times. The genes are TRBV10-3 and TRBJ2-3; D is tentatively TRBD1 or TRBD2 (5 bases each). V was cut by 6 bases and J by 0 bases, with 10 bases left in between. Germline CDR1 reads ENHRY; CDR2 reads SYGVKD. The CDR3 runs 14 residues. DNA for the CDR3: TGTGCCATCAGCCTGGGACGGAGCACAGATACGCAGTATTTT. Its translation is CAISLGRSTDTQYF.

This chain uses TRBV30 with TRBJ1-4; a possible D gene is TRBD1 (5 bases). The germline V gene has CDR1 GTSNPN and CDR2 SVGIG (reference sequence). The germline V and J ends were trimmed by 5 bases and 8 bases, with 12 bases remaining between them. This CDR3 is built from 12 residues. The CDR3 protein is CAWGAYVEKLFF. The CDR3, as DNA: TGTGCCTGGGGGGCCTACGTCGAAAAACTGTTTTTT.

The genes are TRBV7-2 and TRBJ1-5; D is unresolved. V lost 2 bases to trimming and J lost 7 bases, with 12 bases between them. The CDR3 spans 14 residues. CDR1 SGHTA and CDR2 FQGNSA come from the germline V gene. For the CDR3, the DNA is TGTGCCAGCAGCTTAACGGGCTACGGACAGCCCCAGCATTTT. This encodes CASSLTGYGQPQHF.

Comment on this clone: Additional DNA sequences in this sample encode the identical CDR3. The chain recombines TRBV4-3 with TRBJ2-7, with TRBD2 matching 8 bases. The CDR3 loop spans 15 amino acids. CDR1 and CDR2 from the germline V gene are LGHNA and YSLEER. J lost 1 base, V lost 1 base, and 3 bases had no gene match. This CDR3 reads CASSQVLAGSYEQYF. Written as DNA, the CDR3 is TGCGCCAGCAGCCAAGTCCTAGCGGGTTCCTACGAGCAGTACTTC.